Listed below are T cell receptor beta chains from one sample, sequenced in a study of long-term antiretroviral therapy in people with HIV. Clones were sequenced by immunoSEQ multiplex PCR, and TCRdb holds only the in-frame ones, with some missing. This sample has just under 40,000 clones, with roughly 90% found just once. This sample comprised unsorted PBMCs, obtained just before starting antiretroviral therapy. Source of these receptors: a woman aged 18-29 years with HIV. Each CDR3 is given with its conserved first and last residue.

TRBV28,CASSSDGLIAKNIQYF
TRBV9,CASSVATGYEQYF
TRBV2,CASFRRDRGLIEQYF
TRBV4-1,CASSQVTGGNTEAFF
TRBV27,CASRRRLAGSYEQYF
TRBV5-8,CASSLAGGTYNEQFF
TRBV5-6,CASSSPSGVTQYF
TRBV19,CASRAGLGTYEQYF
TRBV4-3,CASSQDPGGYNEQFF
TRBV7-2,CASSLEGIGVNQPQHF
TRBV4-2,CASSQDGTRGWGGNTIYF
TRBV25-1,CATLDVRKQYF
TRBV5-6,CASSRGGGGANVLTF
TRBV19,CASSTSGYEQYF
TRBV7-2,CASSLLAGLRLKNIQYF
TRBV7-6,CASSLAHTDPSGANVLTF
TRBV27,CASSFGTSGSHYNEQFF
TRBV9,CASSVEYDNYEQYF
TRBV5-1,CASSLETGSHNEQFF
TRBV27,CASSLGRASSYEQYF
TRBV7-2,CASSNELAGGPNLYEQYF
TRBV5-1,CASSLETSRATYEQYF
TRBV7-3,CASSLTSGWVDEQFF
TRBV12-5,CASGQDRGETYNEQFF
TRBV6-1,CASSGVSGSSYEQYF
TRBV4-3,CASSQDPASGRRGEQFF
TRBV5-6,CASSTWGGDIETQYF
TRBV14,CASSQDILLDTQYF
TRBV6-6,CASNGQGNEQFF
TRBV5-5,CASSLAPRGRIAFF
TRBV7-6,CASSLERGYNEQFF
TRBV6-6,CASSPPEILAKNIQYF
TRBV19,CASSIGFGGAEAFF
TRBV9,CASSGRSGLADTRTDTQYF
TRBV7-9,CASNQDLRSYNEQFF
TRBV18,CASSPPGGKDQPQHF
TRBV7-9,CASSLTAGQGAGELFF
TRBV27,CASSLQGNNQPQHF
TRBV6-1,CASTGVEGFTYGYTF
TRBV4-2,CASSPSDGRSSYNEQFF
TRBV5-1,CASLMGTEAFF
TRBV28,CASTPLRGRATDTQYF
TRBV10-2,CATSKTPGGVGNTEAFF
TRBV25-1,CASSVRGRSSYEQYF
TRBV7-6,CASSFGLGLDADTQYF
TRBV12-5,CASAKGDSPYNEQFF
TRBV27,CASSLDRRRQETQYF
TRBV5-1,CASSLRTSGSSYNEQFF
TRBV6-4,CASSVDRGADTQYF
TRBV11-3,CASSPTSGAHEQYF